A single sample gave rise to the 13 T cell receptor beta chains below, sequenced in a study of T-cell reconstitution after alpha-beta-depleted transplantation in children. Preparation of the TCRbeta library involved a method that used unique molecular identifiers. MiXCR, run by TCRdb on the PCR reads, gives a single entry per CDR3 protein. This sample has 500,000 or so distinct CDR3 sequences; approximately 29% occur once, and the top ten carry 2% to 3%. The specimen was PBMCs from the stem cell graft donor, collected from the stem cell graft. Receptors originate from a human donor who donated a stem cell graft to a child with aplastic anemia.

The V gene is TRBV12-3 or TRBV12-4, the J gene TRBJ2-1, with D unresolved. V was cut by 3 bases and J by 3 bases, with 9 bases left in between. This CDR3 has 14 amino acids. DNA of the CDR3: TGTGCCAGCAGTTTTGTTCCGGGCTACAATGAGCAGTTCTTC. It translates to CASSFVPGYNEQFF.

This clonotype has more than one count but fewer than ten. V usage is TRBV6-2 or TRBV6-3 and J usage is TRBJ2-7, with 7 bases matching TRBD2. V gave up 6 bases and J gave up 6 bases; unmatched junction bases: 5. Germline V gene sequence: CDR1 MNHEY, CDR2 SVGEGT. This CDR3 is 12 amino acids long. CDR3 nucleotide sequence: TGTGCCAGCAGCCCGGGGGGAGGCGAGCAGTACGTC. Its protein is CASSPGGGEQYV.

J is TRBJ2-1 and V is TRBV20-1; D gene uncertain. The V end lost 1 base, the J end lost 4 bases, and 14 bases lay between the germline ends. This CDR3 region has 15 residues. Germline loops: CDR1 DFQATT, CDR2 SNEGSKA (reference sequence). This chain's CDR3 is CSARGFELGYNEQFF. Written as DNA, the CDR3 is TGCAGTGCTAGAGGCTTCGAGTTAGGTTACAATGAGCAGTTCTTC.

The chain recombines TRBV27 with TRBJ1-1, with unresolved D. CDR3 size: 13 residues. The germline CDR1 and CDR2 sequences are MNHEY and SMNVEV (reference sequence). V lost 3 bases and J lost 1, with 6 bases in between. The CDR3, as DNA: TGTGCCAGCAGTTTTGGGTGGAACACTGAAGCTTTCTTT. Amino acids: CASSFGWNTEAFF.

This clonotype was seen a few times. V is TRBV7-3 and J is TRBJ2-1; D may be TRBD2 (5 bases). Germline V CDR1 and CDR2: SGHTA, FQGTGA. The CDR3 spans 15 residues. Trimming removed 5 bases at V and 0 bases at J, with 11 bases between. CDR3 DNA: TGTGCCAGCAGCCAGTCGGCGGGCTCCTACAATGAGCAGTTCTTC. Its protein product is CASSQSAGSYNEQFF.

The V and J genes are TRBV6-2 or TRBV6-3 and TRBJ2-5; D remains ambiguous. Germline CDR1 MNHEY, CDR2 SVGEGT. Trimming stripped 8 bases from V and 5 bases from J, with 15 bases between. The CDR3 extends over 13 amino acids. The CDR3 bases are TGTGCCAGCTGGAACAGCCGACGGGAGACCCAGTACTTC. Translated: CASWNSRRETQYF.

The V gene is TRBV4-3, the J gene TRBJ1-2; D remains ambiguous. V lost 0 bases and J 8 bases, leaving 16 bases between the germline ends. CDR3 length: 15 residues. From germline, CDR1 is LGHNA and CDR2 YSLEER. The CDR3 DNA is TGCGCCAGCAGCCAAGATCTTTTGGGTGTAGGCGGCTACACCTTC. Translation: CASSQDLLGVGGYTF.

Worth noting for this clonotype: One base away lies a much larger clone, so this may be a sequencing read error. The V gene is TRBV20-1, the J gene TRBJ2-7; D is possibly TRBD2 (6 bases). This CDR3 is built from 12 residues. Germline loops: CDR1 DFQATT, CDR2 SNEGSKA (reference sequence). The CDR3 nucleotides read TGCGGTGCTAGAGATAAACTAGCCGAGCAGTACTTC. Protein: CGARDKLAEQYF.

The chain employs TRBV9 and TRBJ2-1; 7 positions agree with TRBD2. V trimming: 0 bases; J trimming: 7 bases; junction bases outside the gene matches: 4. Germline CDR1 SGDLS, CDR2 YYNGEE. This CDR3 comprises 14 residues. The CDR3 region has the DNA TGTGCCAGCAGCGTAGCAACTAGCGCGAATGAGCAGTTCTTC. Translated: CASSVATSANEQFF.

The CDR3 DNA reads TGTGCCAGCAGGAGAGACACCGGGGAGCTGTTTTTT. This encodes CASRRDTGELFF. V and J are TRBV5-4 and TRBJ2-2; D is undetermined. This CDR3 region has 12 residues. Germline V gives CDR1 SGHNT, CDR2 YYREEE (reference sequence). V lost 5 bases and J 3 bases, leaving 5 bases between the germline ends.

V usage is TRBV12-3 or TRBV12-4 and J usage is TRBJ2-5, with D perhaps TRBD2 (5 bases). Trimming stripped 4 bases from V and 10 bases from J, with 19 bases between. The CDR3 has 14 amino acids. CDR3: CASSSNRGSFHQYF. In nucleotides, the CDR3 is TGTGCCAGCAGTTCAAACCGAGGGTCGTTTCACCAGTACTTC.

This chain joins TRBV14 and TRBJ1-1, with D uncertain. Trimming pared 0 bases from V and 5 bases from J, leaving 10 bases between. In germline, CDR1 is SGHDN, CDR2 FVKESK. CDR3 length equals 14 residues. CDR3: CASSQDYRRTEAFF. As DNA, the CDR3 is TGTGCCAGCAGCCAAGATTACCGAAGAACTGAAGCTTTCTTT.

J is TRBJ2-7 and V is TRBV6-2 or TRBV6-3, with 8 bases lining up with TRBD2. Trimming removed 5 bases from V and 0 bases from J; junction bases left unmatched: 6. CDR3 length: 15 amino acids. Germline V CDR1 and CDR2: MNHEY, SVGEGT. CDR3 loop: CASSTTSGTSYEQYF. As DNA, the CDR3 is TGTGCCAGCAGTACTACTAGCGGTACCTCCTACGAGCAGTACTTC.